These 21 T cell receptor beta chains came from one sample sequenced in a study of cytomegalovirus exposure and HLA in healthy donors. Some clones are missing from TCRdb's copy, which holds only in-frame ones; the method was immunoSEQ multiplex PCR. The data show approximately 230,000 clones, over 75% seen once. The sequencing input was PBMCs. These receptors came from a man in his late teens or twenties in good health and CMV-seropositive.

The chain carries TRBV7-2 and TRBJ2-1; 11 bases match TRBD2. CDR1 and CDR2 (germline): SGHTA, FQGNSA. The CDR3 is made up of 13 amino acids. J gave up 9 bases and V 5 bases, and 3 bases lay outside the gene matches. The CDR3 reads CASSQTSGSEQFF. The CDR3 DNA follows: TGTGCCAGCAGCCAAACTAGCGGGAGTGAGCAGTTCTTC.

In regard to this clone: Other nucleotide sequences from this sample produce the same CDR3. V gene TRBV2 combines with J gene TRBJ2-5; D is tentatively TRBD1 or TRBD2 (5 bases each). The CDR3 consists of 14 residues. V was pared by 2 bases and J by 2 bases, with 9 bases between. Germline assignment: CDR1 SNHLY and CDR2 FYNNEI. The CDR3 DNA follows: TGTGCCAGCAGTGAACAGGGAGCACAAGAGACCCAGTACTTC. Its protein product is CASSEQGAQETQYF.

Comment on this clone: At one boundary the junction diverges from the germline segment, which might be a read error. V and J are TRBV4-1 and TRBJ2-1; 14 bases align to TRBD2. Germline assignment: CDR1 MGHRA and CDR2 YSYEKL. The CDR3 totals 17 residues. In DNA form, the CDR3 reads TGCGCCAGCCGCCAGGGACTAGCGGGGGCTCAGTGGGATGAGCAGTTCTTC. It yields the protein CASRQGLAGAQWDEQFF.

This rearrangement joins TRBV2 to TRBJ1-1, with D possibly matching TRBD1 (5 bases). V was trimmed by 4 bases and J by 1 base, leaving 10 bases between them. This CDR3 contains 14 residues. Germline-derived CDR1 and CDR2 are SNHLY and FYNNEI. CDR3 bases: TGTGCCAGCAGTGCGGGACCTACGAACACTGAAGCTTTCTTT. Amino acids: CASSAGPTNTEAFF. The full variable domain, with the rest looked up from reference TRBV2 and TRBJ1-1, is EPEVTQTPSHQVTQMGQEVILRCVPISNHLYFYWYRQILGQKVEFLVSFYNNEISEKSEIFDDQFSVERPDGSNFTLKIRSTKLEDSAMYFCASSAGPTNTEAFFGQGTRLTVV.

The J gene is TRBJ2-2, the V gene TRBV2; D unclear. The V and J ends lost 4 bases and 7 bases respectively, with 4 bases between them. This CDR3 comprises 11 residues. Germline V gene lookup returns CDR1 SNHLY and CDR2 FYNNEI. CDR3 nucleotide sequence: TGTGCCAGCAGTGTAATCGGGGAGCTGTTTTTT. Protein: CASSVIGELFF.

The V call is TRBV7-2, the J call TRBJ2-7; D uncertain. This CDR3 has 13 amino acids. V was cut by 5 bases and J by 1 base, with 9 bases left in between. Germline-derived CDR1 and CDR2 are SGHTA and FQGNSA. The DNA for the CDR3 is TGTGCCAGCAGCGGTTGGGTGTCCTACGAGCAGTACTTC. Encoded protein: CASSGWVSYEQYF.

The chain employs TRBV9 and TRBJ2-7, with a weak D call TRBD1 (5 bases). The germline V gene encodes CDR1 SGDLS and CDR2 YYNGEE. Deletions cut 2 bases from V and 0 bases from J, with 12 bases between. This CDR3 region has 15 residues. The CDR3 region is CASSVGPGPSYEQYF. CDR3 DNA sequence: TGTGCCAGCAGCGTGGGGCCGGGCCCCTCCTACGAGCAGTACTTC.

The chain carries TRBV6-5 and TRBJ1-5, with 8 bases fitting TRBD1. The trim removed 6 bases at V and 5 bases at J, leaving 3 bases unmatched. The length of the CDR3 is 13 residues. The V gene's germline CDR1 is MNHEY and CDR2 SVGAGI. The CDR3 sequence is CASRQDRDQPQHF. The CDR3 coding sequence is TGTGCCAGCAGACAGGACAGGGATCAGCCCCAGCATTTT.

This clone was observed a few times. The chain carries TRBV27 and TRBJ2-2; D might be TRBD2 (6 bases). The length of the CDR3 is 12 residues. The V end lost 7 bases, the J end lost 7 bases, and 10 bases lay between the germline ends. Germline CDR1 reads MNHEY; CDR2 reads SMNVEV (reference sequence). The CDR3 sequence: CASNSGGGELFF. CDR3 bases: TGTGCCAGCAACTCCGGGGGCGGGGAGCTGTTTTTT.

This sequence joins TRBV27 and TRBJ2-5; TRBD1 agrees at 7 bases. Germline CDR1 reads MNHEY; CDR2 reads SMNVEV (reference sequence). Unmatched junction bases numbered 14, after V lost 7 bases and J lost 9 bases. The CDR3 has 14 residues. The CDR3 DNA reads as TGTGCCAGCAAGATAACAGGGGTTTCCTTCGCCCAGTACTTC. Translated, it gives CASKITGVSFAQYF.

This clone was counted a single time. V usage is TRBV4-1 and J usage is TRBJ2-3, with D tentatively TRBD2 (7 bases). This CDR3 is 17 amino acids long. V dropped 4 bases and J dropped 0 bases, with 17 bases sitting between them. In germline, CDR1 is MGHRA, CDR2 YSYEKL. This chain's CDR3 is CASSPVPGGGSTDTQYF. CDR3 DNA sequence: TGCGCCAGCAGCCCGGTGCCGGGGGGCGGGAGCACAGATACGCAGTATTTT.

In its sample, this clone was seen a few times. The chain employs TRBV11-2 and TRBJ2-2; the D gene could be TRBD1 or TRBD2 (6 bases each). The CDR3 sequence is 17 residues long. CDR1 and CDR2 (germline): SGHAT, FQNNGV. Trimming left V 0 bases short and J 9 bases short, with 20 bases between. CDR3 in amino acids: CASSLDLGGTSPRELFF. CDR3 DNA sequence: TGTGCCAGCAGCTTAGATCTAGGGGGAACTAGCCCCCGGGAGCTGTTTTTT.

The V gene is TRBV6-1, the J gene TRBJ2-1; D gene ambiguous. The V and J ends lost 1 base and 0 bases respectively, with 4 bases between them. Germline values: CDR1 MNHNS, CDR2 SASEGT. The length of the CDR3 is 14 residues. The CDR3 protein is CASSEGGSYNEQFF. CDR3 coding DNA: TGTGCCAGCAGTGAAGGGGGCTCCTACAATGAGCAGTTCTTC.

V usage is TRBV5-6 and J usage is TRBJ1-2; D possibly corresponds to TRBD1 (5 bases). The length of the CDR3 is 14 residues. Germline V gives CDR1 SGHDT, CDR2 YYEEEE. V gave up 0 bases and J gave up 4 bases, with 10 bases separating them. For the CDR3, the DNA is TGTGCCAGCAGCTTGGGGCAGGGCCTCTATGGCTACACCTTC. It specifies CASSLGQGLYGYTF.

This clone occurred a few times. The chain uses TRBV27 and TRBJ1-1; D not resolved. Trimming took off 6 bases at V and 0 bases at J, with 8 bases between the two ends. The CDR3 covers 13 residues. Germline V gene data show CDR1 as MNHEY and CDR2 as SMNVEV (reference sequence). The CDR3 DNA is TGTGCCAGCAGCTCCATTATGAACACTGAAGCTTTCTTT. This sequence encodes CASSSIMNTEAFF.

The chain carries TRBV4-3 and TRBJ1-1; D unclear. V gave up 0 bases and J gave up 1 base, with 6 bases separating them. This CDR3 contains 14 residues. Germline CDR1 and CDR2: LGHNA and YSLEER. The CDR3 here is CASSQDLGNTEAFF. DNA for the CDR3: TGCGCCAGCAGCCAAGATCTGGGGAACACTGAAGCTTTCTTT.

The V and J genes are TRBV18 and TRBJ2-3; D call uncertain. Germline V gene data show CDR1 as KGHSH and CDR2 as LQKENI. The CDR3 has 12 amino acids. Between the trimmed V and J ends, which lost 4 bases and 0 bases, there was a span of 2 bases. CDR3: CASSQSTDTQYF. Written as DNA, the CDR3 is TGTGCCAGCTCACAAAGCACAGATACGCAGTATTTT.

The chain is built from TRBV30 and TRBJ1-1, with TRBD1 identical over 8 bases. Trimming removed 5 bases from V and 0 bases from J; junction bases left unmatched: 8. Germline V CDR1 and CDR2: GTSNPN, SVGIG (reference sequence). The CDR3 is 15 amino acids. In DNA, the CDR3 is TGTGCCTGGTTAGGACAGGGAAGGATGAACACTGAAGCTTTCTTT. It is translated as CAWLGQGRMNTEAFF.

The chain uses TRBV5-1 and TRBJ2-7; D is ambiguous. Between the trimmed V and J ends, which lost 4 bases and 5 bases, there was a span of 19 bases. This CDR3 has 15 residues. In germline, CDR1 is SGHRS, CDR2 YFSETQ. The CDR3 sequence is CASSKPRAGIHEQYF. DNA for the CDR3: TGCGCCAGCAGCAAGCCCCGGGCCGGTATCCACGAGCAGTACTTC.

The table lists this clone with a count of one. The chain is built from TRBV7-6 and TRBJ1-5; no firm D call. Germline V gives CDR1 SGHVS, CDR2 FNYEAQ. The CDR3 spans 13 residues. The ends were cut back, 2 bases at V and 5 bases at J, with 7 bases in the middle. CDR3 DNA: TGTGCCAGCAGCTTAAGGCCTGATCAGCCCCAGCATTTT. It translates to CASSLRPDQPQHF.

This chain connects TRBV7-7 to TRBJ2-2, with 9 positions matching TRBD1. Trimming took 6 bases from V and 5 from J; bases not matched to a gene: 7. This CDR3 has 15 amino acids. Germline V gives CDR1 SSHAT, CDR2 FNYEAQ (reference sequence). The CDR3 loop is CASSLRQGVTGELFF. As DNA, the CDR3 is TGTGCCAGCAGTTTACGACAGGGGGTGACCGGGGAGCTGTTTTTT.